This T cell receptor (beta chain) derives from a study of blood T cell repertoires in COVID-19. Profiling relied on immunoSEQ multiplex PCR, and the TCRdb table lists in-frame clones only, not all of them. The repertoire holds hundreds of thousands of clones, with approximately 90% as singletons. The CDR3 consists of 12 residues. Looked up from germline, CDR1 is SGHRS and CDR2 is YFSETQ. V lost 4 bases and J lost 4, with 8 bases in between. The genes are TRBV5-1 and TRBJ2-5, with TRBD1 as a possible D gene (5 bases). The receptor comes from a man between 45 and 60 years old who had been exposed to COVID-19. The sample taken for sequencing was PBMCs or T cells enriched from blood (not recorded which). Here the CDR3 DNA reads TGCGCCAGCAGCAGACAGTCAGAGACCCAGTACTTC. It codes for CASSRQSETQYF.